The rows below give T cell receptor beta chains drawn from one sample of a study of blood T cell repertoires in COVID-19. Generated by immunoSEQ multiplex PCR, the TCRdb table keeps only in-frame clones and is missing some. The sample comprises around 240,000 clones, approximately 82% of which are singletons, and around 1.5% rests with the top ten. Input material: peripheral blood. The receptors were gathered from a woman aged 40 to 50 who had recovered from COVID-19. The CDR3 runs from the conserved cysteine through the conserved F or W. The D gene is left open where the match is weak. A row's size may be missing; if present it is once, few, many or a size class.

TRBV7-2	.	.	TRBJ1-1	CASSLTGFGAEAFF	TGTGCCAGCAGCTTGACAGGTTTTGGAGCTGAAGCTTTCTTT
TRBV19	.	TRBD1	TRBJ1-5	CASSRGQGATSSNQPQHF	TGTGCCAGTAGCAGAGGACAGGGGGCAACTTCTAGCAATCAGCCCCAGCATTTT
TRBV19	many	TRBD1	TRBJ1-6	CASSIDRRGQGNSPLHF	TGTGCCAGTAGTATAGATCGGCGGGGACAGGGTAATTCACCCCTCCACTTT
TRBV19	.	.	TRBJ2-1	CASSNGVRWSANEQFF	TGTGCCAGTAGTAACGGGGTTCGGTGGTCGGCCAATGAGCAGTTCTTC
TRBV5-4	.	TRBD1	TRBJ1-4	CASSSGTGSNEKLFF	TGTGCCAGCAGCTCGGGGACAGGGTCTAATGAAAAACTGTTTTTT
TRBV7-2	.	.	TRBJ2-3	CASSYLTTTAGTDTQYF	TGTGCCAGCAGCTATCTAACAACGACAGCAGGGACAGATACGCAGTATTTT
TRBV3-1/TRBV3-2	.	TRBD2	TRBJ2-1	CASSLTSGGAGEQFF	TGTGCCAGCAGCCTCACTAGCGGGGGGGCCGGGGAGCAGTTCTTC
TRBV25-1	.	TRBD1	TRBJ1-6	CASSRDRAMSPLHF	TGTGCCAGCAGCCGGGACAGGGCGATGTCACCCCTCCACTTT
TRBV29-1	.	TRBD2	TRBJ2-7	CSVITGLAGVEQYF	TGCAGCGTAATTACGGGACTAGCGGGGGTCGAGCAGTACTTC
TRBV14	once	TRBD1	TRBJ2-5	CASSQNRGETQYF	TGTGCCAGCAGCCAAAACAGGGGAGAGACCCAGTACTTC
TRBV12-3/TRBV12-4	.	.	TRBJ1-1	CASSFSFNTEAFF	TGTGCCAGCAGTTTCAGTTTTAACACTGAAGCTTTCTTT
TRBV7-2	.	TRBD1	TRBJ1-1	CASTLTGGYTEAFF	TGTGCCAGCACCCTGACAGGGGGGTACACTGAAGCTTTCTTT
TRBV29-1	few	.	TRBJ2-1	CSVVAGKSYNEQFF	TGCAGCGTTGTTGCAGGGAAATCCTACAATGAGCAGTTCTTC
TRBV4-1	.	.	TRBJ2-3	CASSQGGLGVDTQYF	TGCGCCAGCAGCCAGGGGGGACTGGGAGTAGATACGCAGTATTTT
TRBV6-5	.	.	TRBJ1-1	CASSYSTGTEAFF	TGTGCCAGCAGTTACTCCACAGGGACTGAAGCTTTCTTT
TRBV7-3	.	TRBD2	TRBJ2-1	CASSLTGGDNEQFF	TGTGCCAGCAGCTTAACCGGGGGGGACAATGAGCAGTTCTTC
TRBV10-3	.	TRBD1	TRBJ2-4	CAISESFYSTGVKNIQYF	TGTGCCATCAGTGAGTCGTTTTATTCGACAGGGGTAAAAAACATTCAGTACTTC
TRBV18	.	.	TRBJ2-6	CASSPSSSSGANVLTF	TGTGCCAGCTCACCCTCCTCCAGCTCTGGGGCCAACGTCCTGACTTTC
TRBV19	.	TRBD2	TRBJ2-1	CASSIASGEEQFF	TGTGCCAGTAGTATAGCTAGCGGGGAAGAGCAGTTCTTC
TRBV4-3	few	.	TRBJ1-3	CASSQDHRAGNTIYF	TGCGCCAGCAGCCAAGATCACAGGGCCGGAAACACCATATATTTT
TRBV19	.	TRBD1	TRBJ2-5	CASSGQGGLQETQYF	TGTGCCAGTAGTGGACAGGGGGGTCTTCAAGAGACCCAGTACTTC
TRBV9	many	.	TRBJ1-3	CASSLQFSGNTIYF	TGTGCCAGCAGCTTACAATTCTCTGGAAACACCATATATTTT
TRBV14	.	TRBD2	TRBJ2-5	CASSESRLAVISSETQYF	TGTGCCAGCAGCGAGTCGAGACTAGCGGTTATCTCTTCGGAGACCCAGTACTTC
TRBV27	.	.	TRBJ1-1	CASSRLDRSGKTEAFF	TGTGCCAGCAGTAGACTCGATAGGTCGGGAAAGACTGAAGCTTTCTTT
TRBV4-3	.	TRBD1	TRBJ2-7	CASARDRAHEQYF	TGCGCCAGCGCCCGGGACAGGGCCCACGAGCAGTACTTC
TRBV19	.	.	TRBJ2-1	CASSSRDTYYKQFF	TGTGCCAGTAGTAGCCGGGACACCTACTATAAGCAGTTCTTC
TRBV7-9	.	.	TRBJ1-1	CASSLRAGSDTEAFF	TGTGCCAGCAGCTTACGGGCGGGGAGTGACACTGAAGCTTTCTTT
TRBV19	.	.	TRBJ1-5	CASSGTLDQPQHF	TGTGCCAGTTCGGGGACTCTCGATCAGCCCCAGCATTTT
TRBV5-6	.	.	TRBJ1-4	CASSLEGRWEKLFF	TGTGCCAGCAGCTTGGAAGGGAGATGGGAAAAACTGTTTTTT
TRBV11-2	few	.	TRBJ1-2	CASSLVGGGYGYTF	TGTGCCAGCAGCTTAGTCGGCGGAGGGTATGGCTACACCTTC
TRBV5-1	.	TRBD1	TRBJ1-1	CASSIGQGALNTEAFF	TGCGCCAGCAGCATAGGACAGGGGGCCTTGAACACTGAAGCTTTCTTT
TRBV7-2	.	.	TRBJ2-5	CASSRVLEGPPSQETQYF	TGTGCCAGCAGCCGCGTTTTGGAGGGGCCGCCATCCCAAGAGACCCAGTACTTC
TRBV6-5	.	TRBD1	TRBJ1-6	CASSSRGTGSGSPLHF	TGTGCCAGCAGTTCTCGAGGGACAGGGTCGGGTTCACCCCTCCACTTT
TRBV27	.	TRBD1	TRBJ1-1	CASSLSSGTGRTEAFF	TGTGCCAGCAGTTTATCAAGCGGGACAGGGCGGACTGAAGCTTTCTTT
TRBV5-3	.	TRBD2	TRBJ2-1	CARSLGLAGGRDNEQFF	TGTGCCAGAAGCCTGGGACTAGCGGGGGGCAGGGACAATGAGCAGTTCTTC
TRBV27	few	TRBD2	TRBJ2-5	CASSPLGTSGVQETQYF	TGTGCCAGCAGTCCCCTGGGTACTAGCGGGGTCCAAGAGACCCAGTACTTC
TRBV6-5	.	.	TRBJ1-6	CASSSEQGYSPLHF	TGTGCCAGCAGTTCAGAACAGGGTTATTCACCCCTCCACTTT